The count of the clone carrying this T cell receptor beta chain is one. In the original workflow: Reference gene primers were amplified, and this amplification served to estimate nucleated cell counts. The protocol was immunoSEQ multiplex PCR, while the TCRdb copy is restricted to in-frame clones and leaves out a portion. Clonal size and the V and J genes are those of that table, whereas D and trimming came from the DNA. The table has 250,000 to 350,000 clones, 75% to 90% seen once. The CDR3 has 14 residues. The trim removed 11 bases at V and 3 bases at J, leaving 12 bases unmatched. Per germline, CDR1 MDHEN and CDR2 SYDVKM. The data were obtained in a study of blood T cell repertoires in COVID-19. Turning to the study itself: From the United States, Italy and Spain came samples of acute and convalescent COVID-19. Sources were T cells, B-cell-depleted T cells, or PBMCs; the material itself was cDNA or gDNA.

The chain carries TRBV28 and TRBJ1-2; TRBD1 matches at 7 bases. Sample: peripheral blood. The receptor's source is a man aged 18 to 30 with active or convalescent COVID-19. CDR3 amino acids: CASRDRGVDYGYTF. The CDR3 nucleotides read TGTGCCTCCCGGGACAGAGGGGTCGACTATGGCTACACCTTC.